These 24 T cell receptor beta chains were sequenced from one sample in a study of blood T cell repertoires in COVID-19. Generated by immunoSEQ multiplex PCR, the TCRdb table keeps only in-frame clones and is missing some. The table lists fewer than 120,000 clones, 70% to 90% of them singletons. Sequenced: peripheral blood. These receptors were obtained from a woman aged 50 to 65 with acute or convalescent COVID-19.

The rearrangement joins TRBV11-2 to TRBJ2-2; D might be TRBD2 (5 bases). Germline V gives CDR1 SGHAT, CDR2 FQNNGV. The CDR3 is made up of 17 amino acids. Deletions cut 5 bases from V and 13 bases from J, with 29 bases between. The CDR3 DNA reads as TGTGCCAGCAGCCCCGACGGATACTACGTATCGGCGGGCGGGCTGTTTTTT. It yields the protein CASSPDGYYVSAGGLFF.

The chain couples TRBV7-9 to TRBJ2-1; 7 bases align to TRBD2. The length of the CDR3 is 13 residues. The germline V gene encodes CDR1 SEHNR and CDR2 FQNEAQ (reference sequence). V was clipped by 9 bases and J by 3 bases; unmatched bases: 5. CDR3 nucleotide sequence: TGTGCCAGTAAAGCGGGATTCTACAATGAGCAGTTCTTC. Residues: CASKAGFYNEQFF.

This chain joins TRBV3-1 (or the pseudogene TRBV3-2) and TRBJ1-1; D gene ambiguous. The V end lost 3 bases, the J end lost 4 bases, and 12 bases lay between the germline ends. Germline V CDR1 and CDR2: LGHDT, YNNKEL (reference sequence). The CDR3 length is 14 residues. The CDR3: CASSHDIERTEAFF. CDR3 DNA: TGTGCCAGCAGCCACGATATCGAGCGCACTGAAGCTTTCTTT.

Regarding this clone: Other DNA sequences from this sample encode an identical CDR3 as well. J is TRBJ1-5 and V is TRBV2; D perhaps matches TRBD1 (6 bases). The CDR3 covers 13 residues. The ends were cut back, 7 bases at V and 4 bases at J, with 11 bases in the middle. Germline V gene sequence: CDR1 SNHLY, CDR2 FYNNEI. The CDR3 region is CASKGGWNQPQHF. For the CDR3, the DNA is TGTGCCAGCAAAGGGGGTTGGAATCAGCCCCAGCATTTT.

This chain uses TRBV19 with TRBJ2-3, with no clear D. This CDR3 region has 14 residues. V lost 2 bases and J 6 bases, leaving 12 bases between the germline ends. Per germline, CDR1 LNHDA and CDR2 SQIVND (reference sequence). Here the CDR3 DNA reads TGTGCCAGTAGTATACCCCAATTTCGGGATACGCAGTATTTT. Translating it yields CASSIPQFRDTQYF.

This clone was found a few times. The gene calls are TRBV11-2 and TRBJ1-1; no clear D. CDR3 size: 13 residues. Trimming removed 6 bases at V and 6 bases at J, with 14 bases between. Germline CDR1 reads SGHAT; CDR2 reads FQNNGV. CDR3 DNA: TGTGCCAGCAGGCGGGAAACAGCTTCTGAAGCTTTCTTT. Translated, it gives CASRRETASEAFF.

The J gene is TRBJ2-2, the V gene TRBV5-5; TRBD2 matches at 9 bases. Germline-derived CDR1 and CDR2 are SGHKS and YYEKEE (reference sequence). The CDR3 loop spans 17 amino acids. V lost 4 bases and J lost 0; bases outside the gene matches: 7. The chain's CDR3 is CASSLTSGGANTGELFF. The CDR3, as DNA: TGTGCCAGCAGCCTGACTAGCGGAGGCGCGAACACCGGGGAGCTGTTTTTT.

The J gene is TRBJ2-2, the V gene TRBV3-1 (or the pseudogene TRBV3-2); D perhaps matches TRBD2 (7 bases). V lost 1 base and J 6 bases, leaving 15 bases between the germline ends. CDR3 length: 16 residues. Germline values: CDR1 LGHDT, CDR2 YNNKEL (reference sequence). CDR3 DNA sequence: TGTGCCAGCAGCCAAGCGGGGGGCGCTCGGGCCGGGGAGCTGTTTTTT. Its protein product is CASSQAGGARAGELFF.

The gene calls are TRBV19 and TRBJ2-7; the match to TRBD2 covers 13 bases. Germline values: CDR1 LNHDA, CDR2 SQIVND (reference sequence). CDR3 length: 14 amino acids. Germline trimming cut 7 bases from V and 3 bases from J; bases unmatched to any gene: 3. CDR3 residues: CASTGTSGIYEQYF. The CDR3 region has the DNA TGTGCCAGTACCGGGACTAGCGGGATCTACGAGCAGTACTTC.

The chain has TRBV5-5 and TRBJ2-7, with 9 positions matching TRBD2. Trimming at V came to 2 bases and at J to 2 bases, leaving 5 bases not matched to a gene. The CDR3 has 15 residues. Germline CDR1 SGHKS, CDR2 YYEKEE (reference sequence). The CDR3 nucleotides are TGTGCCAGCAGCTTCGGCGGGAGGGGCACCTACGAGCAGTACTTC. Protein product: CASSFGGRGTYEQYF.

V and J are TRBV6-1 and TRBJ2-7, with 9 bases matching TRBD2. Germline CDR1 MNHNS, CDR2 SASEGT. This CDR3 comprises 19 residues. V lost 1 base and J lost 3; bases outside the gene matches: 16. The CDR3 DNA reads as TGTGCCAGCAGTGAAGTTGGTGGGCTAGCGGGAAAGTGGGTCTACGAGCAGTACTTC. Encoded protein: CASSEVGGLAGKWVYEQYF.

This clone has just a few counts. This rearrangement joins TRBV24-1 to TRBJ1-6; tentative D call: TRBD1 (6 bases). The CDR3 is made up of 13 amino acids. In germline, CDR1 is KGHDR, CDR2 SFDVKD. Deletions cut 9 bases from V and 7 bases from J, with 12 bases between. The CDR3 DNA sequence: TGTGCCACCGCAAACAGGGAAAATTCACCCCTCCACTTT. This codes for CATANRENSPLHF.

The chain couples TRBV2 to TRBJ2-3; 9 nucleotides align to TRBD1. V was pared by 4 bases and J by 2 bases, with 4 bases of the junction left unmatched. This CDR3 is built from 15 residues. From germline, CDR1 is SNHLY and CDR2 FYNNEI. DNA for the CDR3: TGTGCCAGCAGTGCGGGGACAGGGATCACAGATACGCAGTATTTT. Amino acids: CASSAGTGITDTQYF.

The CDR3 sequence: CSVESQGNGYGYTF. The CDR3 coding sequence is TGCAGCGTTGAATCACAGGGGAACGGCTATGGCTACACCTTC. The chain joins TRBV29-1 to TRBJ1-2, with 7 bases lining up with TRBD1. The CDR3 sequence is 14 residues long. The germline CDR1 and CDR2 sequences are SQVTM and ANQGSEA. J gave up 4 bases and V 2 bases, and 7 bases lay outside the gene matches.

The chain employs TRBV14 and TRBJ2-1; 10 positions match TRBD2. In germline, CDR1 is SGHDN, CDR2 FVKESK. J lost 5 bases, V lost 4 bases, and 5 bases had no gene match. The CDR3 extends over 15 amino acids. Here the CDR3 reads CASSLRLAGNNEQFF. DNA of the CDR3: TGTGCCAGCAGCCTCCGACTAGCGGGTAACAATGAGCAGTTCTTC.

The CDR3 loop reads CASSPVGVNGYTF. CDR3 DNA: TGCGCCAGCAGCCCGGTCGGGGTTAATGGCTACACCTTC. The chain uses TRBV5-1 and TRBJ1-2; no reliable D call. The germline V gene encodes CDR1 SGHRS and CDR2 YFSETQ. Trimming took off 4 bases at V and 6 bases at J, with 13 bases between the two ends. This CDR3 comprises 13 residues.

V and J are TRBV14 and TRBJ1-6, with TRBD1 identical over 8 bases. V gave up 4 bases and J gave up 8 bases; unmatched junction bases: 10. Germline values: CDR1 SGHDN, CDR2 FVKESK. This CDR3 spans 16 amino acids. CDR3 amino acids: CASSRIAGTGHSPLHF. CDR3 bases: TGTGCCAGCAGCCGCATCGCCGGGACAGGACATTCACCCCTCCACTTT.

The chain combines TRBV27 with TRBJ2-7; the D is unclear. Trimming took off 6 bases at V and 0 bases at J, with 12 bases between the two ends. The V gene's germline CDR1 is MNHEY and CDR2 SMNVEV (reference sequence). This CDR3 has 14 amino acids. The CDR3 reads CASSRFKSSYEQYF. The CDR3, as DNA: TGTGCCAGCAGCCGCTTTAAGAGCTCCTACGAGCAGTACTTC.

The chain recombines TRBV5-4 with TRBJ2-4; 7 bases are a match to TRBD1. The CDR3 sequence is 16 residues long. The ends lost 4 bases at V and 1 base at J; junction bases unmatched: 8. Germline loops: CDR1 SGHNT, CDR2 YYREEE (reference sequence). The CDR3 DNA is TGTGCCAGCAGCCGACAGGGTCTGGAGGCCAAAAACATTCAGTACTTC. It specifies CASSRQGLEAKNIQYF.

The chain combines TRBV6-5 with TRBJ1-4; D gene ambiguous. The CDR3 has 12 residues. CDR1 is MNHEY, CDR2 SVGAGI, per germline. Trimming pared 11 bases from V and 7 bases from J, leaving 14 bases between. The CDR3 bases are TGTGCCTCTACGGGATGGAGTGAAAAACTGTTTTTT. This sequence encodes CASTGWSEKLFF.

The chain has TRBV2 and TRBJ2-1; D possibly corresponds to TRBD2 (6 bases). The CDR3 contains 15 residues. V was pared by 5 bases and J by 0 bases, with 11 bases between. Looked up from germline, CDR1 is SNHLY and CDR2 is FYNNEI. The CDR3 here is CASSLAPSSYNEQFF. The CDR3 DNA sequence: TGTGCCAGCAGTCTAGCGCCGAGCTCCTACAATGAGCAGTTCTTC.

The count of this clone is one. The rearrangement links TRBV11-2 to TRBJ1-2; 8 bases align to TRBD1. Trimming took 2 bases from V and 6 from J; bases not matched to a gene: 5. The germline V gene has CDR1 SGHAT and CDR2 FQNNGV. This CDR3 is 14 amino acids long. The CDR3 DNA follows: TGTGCCAGCAGCTTAACAGGACAGGGAGATGGCTACACCTTC. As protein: CASSLTGQGDGYTF. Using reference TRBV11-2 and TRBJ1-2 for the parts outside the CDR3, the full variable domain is EAGVAQSPRYKIIEKRQSVAFWCNPISGHATLYWYQQILGQGPKLLIQFQNNGVVDDSQLPKDRFSAERLKGVDSTLKIQPAKLEDSAVYLCASSLTGQGDGYTFGSGTRLTVV.

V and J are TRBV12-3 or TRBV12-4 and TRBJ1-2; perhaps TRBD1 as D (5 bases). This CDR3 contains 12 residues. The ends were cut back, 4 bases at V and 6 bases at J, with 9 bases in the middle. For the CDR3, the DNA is TGTGCCAGCAGTTCTTTAGGGGATGGCTACACCTTC. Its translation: CASSSLGDGYTF.

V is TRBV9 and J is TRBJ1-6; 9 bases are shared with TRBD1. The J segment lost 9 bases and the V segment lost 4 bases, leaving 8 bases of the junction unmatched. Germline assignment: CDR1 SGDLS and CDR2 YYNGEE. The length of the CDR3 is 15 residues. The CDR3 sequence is CASSTRTGDGSPLHF. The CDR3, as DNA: TGTGCCAGCAGCACCCGGACAGGGGACGGTTCACCCCTCCACTTT. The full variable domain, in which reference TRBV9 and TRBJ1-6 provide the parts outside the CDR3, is DSGVTQTPKHLITATGQRVTLRCSPRSGDLSVYWYQQSLDQGLQFLIQYYNGEERAKGNILERFSAQQFPDLHSELNLSSLELGDSALYFCASSTRTGDGSPLHFGNGTRLTVT.